The rows below give T cell receptor beta chains drawn from one sample of a study of T cells after yellow fever vaccination. TCRdb processed the 5' RACE reads anew with MiXCR; each CDR3 protein has one entry. The sample records over 65,000 distinct CDR3 sequences, less than 15% being singletons. This sample comprised CD8+ T cells not binding an NS4B(214-222) dextramer, sorted from PBMCs, obtained more than 20 days after the first yellow fever vaccination. The receptors were sampled from a man aged 18 to 30 who received the YFV17D yellow fever vaccine. CDR3s include the opening cysteine and the closing phenylalanine or tryptophan. D genes are given only for firm matches. A clone size is listed for some rows: how often the clone was seen (once, few, many), or a class if it is expanded.

17,TRBJ2-5,TRBD2,TRBV20-1,NA,TGCAGTGCTACAGAAACGGAACGGGGGGGCGGGGTGGAGACCCAGTACTTC,CSATETERGGGVETQYF
13,TRBJ2-4,NA,TRBV6-5,NA,TGTGCCAGCAGGGGGGACTCGCTAAACATTCAGTACTTC,CASRGDSLNIQYF
13,TRBJ2-6,NA,TRBV27,NA,TGTGCCAGCCTACCGTCTGGGGCCAACGTCCTGACTTTC,CASLPSGANVLTF
15,TRBJ2-3,TRBD2,TRBV7-9,NA,TGTGCCAGCACCGGACTAGCGGGGGGTTCGGAGACGCAGTATTTT,CASTGLAGGSETQYF
15,TRBJ2-7,TRBD2,TRBV7-2,NA,TGTGCCAGCAGCTCCCGGGACTACCGTCCGTACGAGCAGTACTTC,CASSSRDYRPYEQYF
13,TRBJ2-3,NA,TRBV6-6,NA,TGTGCCAGCAGCCCAATACCCACAGATACGCAGTATTTT,CASSPIPTDTQYF
14,TRBJ1-6,NA,TRBV7-2,few,TGTGCCAGCACCATAGGAGGCGTGCGATCACCCCTCCACTTT,CASTIGGVRSPLHF
11,TRBJ2-2,NA,TRBV7-9,few,TGTGCCAGCAGCGCCACCGGGGAGCTGTTTTTT,CASSATGELFF
17,TRBJ2-1,NA,TRBV3-1,NA,TGTGCCAGCAGCCATCGAGCAGGGAGGGGGTCCTACAATGAGCAGTTCTTC,CASSHRAGRGSYNEQFF
14,TRBJ2-7,NA,TRBV12-5,many,TGTGCTAGTGGTTTGCCTCGCCCCTCAGGCGAGCAGTACTTC,CASGLPRPSGEQYF
16,TRBJ2-3,TRBD2,TRBV20-1,few,TGCAGTGCTGTCTCCGGGACTAGTTTTAGCACAGATACGCAGTATTTT,CSAVSGTSFSTDTQYF
17,TRBJ1-2,NA,TRBV7-6,NA,TGTGCCAGCAGCTTAGTGGTGGGGGACACAGGGATAAATGGCTACACCTTC,CASSLVVGDTGINGYTF
14,TRBJ2-5,TRBD2,TRBV11-2,NA,TGTGCCAGCAGCTTATCGACTAGCCGGGAGACCCAGTACTTC,CASSLSTSRETQYF
14,TRBJ1-1,TRBD1,TRBV5-3,NA,TGTGCCAGAAGCTTCGACAGGGCGAACACTGAAGCTTTCTTT,CARSFDRANTEAFF
16,TRBJ2-2,NA,TRBV7-6,NA,TGTGCCAGCAGCTTAGCCAGCACCGGGGCCACCGGGGAGCTGTTTTTT,CASSLASTGATGELFF
19,TRBJ2-1,TRBD1,TRBV28,few,TGTGCCAGCAGTTTATTGGTCGGGACAGGGAAGCAACCTTACAATGAGCAGTTCTTC,CASSLLVGTGKQPYNEQFF
11,TRBJ1-2,NA,TRBV29-1,few,TGCAGCGTCACCGGGACAACTGGCTACACCTTC,CSVTGTTGYTF
14,TRBJ2-1,TRBD1,TRBV29-1,few,TGCAGCGTTGCCCCGGGACAGGGGATCGGAGAGCAGTTCTTC,CSVAPGQGIGEQFF
13,TRBJ1-1,NA,TRBV5-1,NA,TGCGCCAGCAGCCTGACCGGCGGGGCTGAAGCTTTCTTT,CASSLTGGAEAFF
14,TRBJ2-5,TRBD1,TRBV12-3/TRBV12-4,few,TGTGCCAGCAGTGTTTTCAGGGGGCAAGAGACCCAGTACTTC,CASSVFRGQETQYF
17,TRBJ2-1,TRBD2,TRBV4-2,NA,TGTGCCAGCAGCCACTCCCTAGCGGGGGGGATATACAATGAGCAGTTCTTC,CASSHSLAGGIYNEQFF
17,TRBJ1-4,TRBD1,TRBV12-5,NA,TGTGCTAGTGGTTTCCTACTACCGGGACAGGGGAACGAAAAACTGTTTTTT,CASGFLLPGQGNEKLFF
16,TRBJ2-5,TRBD2,TRBV20-1,NA,TGCAGTGCTAGAGATCTACTAGCGGGGACCAAAGAGACCCAGTACTTC,CSARDLLAGTKETQYF
14,TRBJ1-1,TRBD1,TRBV4-3,NA,TGCGCCAGCAGCCAAGATAACAGGGGCACTGAAGCTTTCTTT,CASSQDNRGTEAFF
18,TRBJ2-2,NA,TRBV5-1,many,TGCGCCAGCAGCTTGTGGACTATCGGGGCCACGGGGGCCGGGGAGCTGTTTTTT,CASSLWTIGATGAGELFF
12,TRBJ2-2,NA,TRBV20-1,few,TGCAGTGCTAGGGAGAACACCGGGGAGCTGTTTTTT,CSARENTGELFF
11,TRBJ2-5,NA,TRBV20-1,NA,TGCAGTGTGAGGGCCGAGGTGACCCAGTACTTC,CSVRAEVTQYF
14,TRBJ2-1,NA,TRBV29-1,few,TGCAGCGTGGATACAGTTTACCTTTCGGCTGAGCAGTTCTTC,CSVDTVYLSAEQFF
15,TRBJ2-6,NA,TRBV11-2,few,TGTGCCAGCAGCTTGGTGTACTCTGGGGCCAACGTCCTGACTTTC,CASSLVYSGANVLTF
14,TRBJ1-5,NA,TRBV4-1,few,TGCGCCAGCAGATTGAAGGTGGGCAATCAGCCCCAGCATTTT,CASRLKVGNQPQHF
16,TRBJ2-3,TRBD2,TRBV2,few,TGTGCCAGCAGTGAATCCCCCAGCGGGGGGGCGTATACGCAGTATTTT,CASSESPSGGAYTQYF
15,TRBJ2-7,TRBD2,TRBV15,few,TGTGCCACCAGCACAAGACGGGCTCGGGGGGACGAGCAGTACTTC,CATSTRRARGDEQYF
12,TRBJ1-5,NA,TRBV19,few,TGTGCCAGTAGTATTGGCGGTCAGCCCCAGCATTTT,CASSIGGQPQHF
11,TRBJ1-1,NA,TRBV12-3/TRBV12-4,few,TGTGCCAGCAGTATAGACAGTGAAGCTTTCTTT,CASSIDSEAFF
13,TRBJ1-1,NA,TRBV27,NA,TGTGCCAGCACTCCCGGGCCATTCACTGAAGCTTTCTTT,CASTPGPFTEAFF
13,TRBJ2-1,TRBD2,TRBV20-1,many,TGCAGTGCTAGAGGACTAGCGGGGGGTGAGCAGTTCTTC,CSARGLAGGEQFF